This T cell receptor (beta chain) is drawn from a study of blood T cell repertoires in COVID-19. Study-wide background: Samples came from the United States, Italy and Spain, spanning acute and convalescent COVID-19. T cells, B-cell-depleted T cells, or PBMCs supplied cDNA or gDNA.

Enrolled through a virtual design, the participants were between roughly 18 and 100 years of age and came from 24 US areas. Symptom resolution, clearance, or two negative PCRs marked donors in Cohort 3 as recovered. Assay used: immunoSEQ multiplex PCR; TCRdb lists only in-frame clones, some missing. The sample shows under 200,000 clones, roughly 87% of them seen only once. CDR1 SQVTM and CDR2 ANQGSEA come from the germline V gene. This CDR3 is 12 amino acids long. V was trimmed by 4 bases and J by 2 bases, leaving 9 bases between them. The specimen was PBMCs or T cells enriched from blood (not recorded which). The TCR originated in a woman aged 45-59 years who had recovered from COVID-19. The rearrangement joins TRBV29-1 to TRBJ2-7; D not resolved. DNA for the CDR3: TGCAGCGTTGCGCAGACAACCTACGAGCAGTACTTC. Its translation: CSVAQTTYEQYF.